These 28 T cell receptor beta chains share one sample of origin, sequenced in a study of cytomegalovirus exposure and HLA in healthy donors. Primers for the PCR totalled 60 Vbeta and 13 Jbeta. Using immunoSEQ multiplex PCR, the repertoire was profiled, and TCRdb retains in-frame clones only, with some absent. The sample consists of roughly 200,000 clones, roughly 84% of them appearing once. The sample consisted of PBMCs. Receptors originate from a boy aged 2-9 years in good health and CMV-seronegative.

The chain combines TRBV9 with TRBJ1-3; D is uncertain. Trimming removed 4 bases at V and 3 bases at J, with 14 bases between. CDR3 size: 15 residues. Germline V lookup: CDR1 SGDLS, CDR2 YYNGEE. The CDR3 loop reads CASSPRFQLGNTIYF. CDR3 sequence (DNA): TGTGCCAGCAGCCCCAGGTTTCAGCTTGGAAACACCATATATTTT.

The rearrangement joins TRBV4-1 to TRBJ2-7; D may be TRBD1 (6 bases). The V gene lost 4 bases and the J gene lost 6 bases, with 13 bases spanning the gap. The CDR3 loop spans 13 amino acids. Looked up from germline, CDR1 is MGHRA and CDR2 is YSYEKL. CDR3 in amino acids: CASSPLQGLEQYF. CDR3 coding DNA: TGCGCCAGCAGCCCCCTACAGGGCCTCGAGCAGTACTTC.

The chain has TRBV5-5 and TRBJ2-7; 8 positions agree with TRBD1. Germline V lookup: CDR1 SGHKS, CDR2 YYEKEE (reference sequence). The V gene end was trimmed by 2 bases and the J gene end by 2 bases; junction bases not matched to a gene: 6. CDR3 size: 15 residues. The CDR3 DNA follows: TGTGCCAGCAGCTTCTCCCCGACAGGGGCCTACGAGCAGTACTTC. Amino acids: CASSFSPTGAYEQYF.

The V call is TRBV5-6, the J call TRBJ2-4; D is possibly TRBD2 (5 bases). The CDR3 is made up of 14 amino acids. Trimming took off 0 bases at V and 6 bases at J, with 10 bases between the two ends. Germline V gene sequence: CDR1 SGHDT, CDR2 YYEEEE. The CDR3 DNA reads as TGTGCCAGCAGCTTGGCGGCCGAGGGAAACATTCAGTACTTC. This sequence encodes CASSLAAEGNIQYF.

The V gene is TRBV19, the J gene TRBJ1-5; 11 bases line up with TRBD1. V shed 5 bases and J 7 bases; nucleotides not matched to a gene: 7. The germline gives CDR1 LNHDA, CDR2 SQIVND (reference sequence). The CDR3 is 15 amino acids. Here the CDR3 DNA reads TGTGCCAGTAGTGGCCCGGACAGGGGGCGGCAGCCCCAGCATTTT. Protein: CASSGPDRGRQPQHF.

The chain uses TRBV6-1 and TRBJ1-2, with 7 bases identical to TRBD1. V was clipped by 5 bases and J by 6 bases; unmatched bases: 12. Germline V lookup: CDR1 MNHNS, CDR2 SASEGT. CDR3 length equals 15 residues. In DNA, the CDR3 is TGTGCCAGCAGTATCCAGCATACAGGGGTCCATGGCTACACCTTC. This sequence encodes CASSIQHTGVHGYTF.

The chain employs TRBV30 and TRBJ1-2, with 7 positions matching TRBD1. J lost 0 bases, V lost 0 bases, and 7 bases had no gene match. The CDR3 extends over 16 amino acids. CDR1 is GTSNPN and CDR2 is SVGIG in the germline V gene (reference sequence). The CDR3 DNA sequence: TGTGCCTGGAGTGTAAGACGGGACAGCGCTAACTATGGCTACACCTTC. It specifies CAWSVRRDSANYGYTF.

V usage is TRBV6-5 and J usage is TRBJ1-2; D unresolved. V was trimmed by 0 bases and J by 5 bases, leaving 10 bases between them. The CDR3 totals 14 residues. Germline-derived CDR1 and CDR2 are MNHEY and SVGAGI. CDR3 coding DNA: TGTGCCAGCAGTTACTCGGGAGGGAATTATGGCTACACCTTC. Protein sequence: CASSYSGGNYGYTF.

This sequence joins TRBV27 and TRBJ2-3; TRBD2 agrees at 7 bases. With 3 bases clipped from V and 4 bases from J, the junction kept 7 bases outside the gene matches. The CDR3 contains 15 residues. The germline V gene has CDR1 MNHEY and CDR2 SMNVEV (reference sequence). The CDR3 region has the DNA TGTGCCAGCAGTTTCGACTCGGGGGGACCAGATACGCAGTATTTT. This gives the protein CASSFDSGGPDTQYF.

CDR3 amino acids: CASSESHREETQYF. Here the CDR3 DNA reads TGCGCCAGCAGTGAGTCGCACAGAGAAGAGACCCAGTACTTC. V is TRBV10-2 and J is TRBJ2-5, with D unclear. CDR3 length equals 14 residues. Germline V gene data show CDR1 as WSHSY and CDR2 as SAAADI. V lost 0 bases and J 3 bases, leaving 8 bases between the germline ends.

This clone was seen a few times. V is TRBV6-1 and J is TRBJ2-5, with TRBD1 matching over 8 bases. Trimming at V came to 4 bases and at J to 5 bases, leaving 6 bases not matched to a gene. The CDR3 is 14 residues long. The germline CDR1 and CDR2 sequences are MNHNS and SASEGT. CDR3 bases: TGTGCCAGCAGTGTGGGACAGGTTGGGGAGACCCAGTACTTC. It encodes CASSVGQVGETQYF.

CDR3 loop: CASSFLQGNRPEAFF. For the CDR3, the DNA is TGTGCCAGCAGCTTCTTACAGGGAAATCGGCCTGAAGCTTTCTTT. The genes are TRBV7-2 and TRBJ1-1, with D maybe TRBD1 (6 bases). CDR1 is SGHTA and CDR2 is FQGNSA in the germline V gene. With 3 bases removed from V and 6 bases from J, the gap between germline ends came to 17 bases. This CDR3 has 15 residues.

This chain links TRBV6-5 with TRBJ2-3; D is unclear. The length of the CDR3 is 14 residues. The V end was cut by 6 bases, the J end by 0 bases, with 10 bases between. CDR1 MNHEY and CDR2 SVGAGI come from the germline V gene. The CDR3 protein is CASSPDSSTDTQYF. In DNA, the CDR3 is TGTGCCAGCAGCCCCGACTCCAGCACAGATACGCAGTATTTT.

To note about this clone: The sample holds other DNA sequences that translate to the same CDR3. The CDR3 bases are TGTGCCAGCAGCTTCGGACAGGGGAACTATGGCTACACCTTC. Protein: CASSFGQGNYGYTF. The genes are TRBV5-6 and TRBJ1-2, with TRBD1 matching over 9 bases. This CDR3 comprises 14 residues. V gave up 2 bases and J gave up 2 bases; unmatched junction bases: 1. From germline, CDR1 is SGHDT and CDR2 YYEEEE.

The J gene is TRBJ2-1, the V gene TRBV27, with 14 bases aligning to TRBD2. Germline CDR1 MNHEY, CDR2 SMNVEV (reference sequence). The CDR3 has 15 residues. The J segment lost 6 bases and the V segment lost 6 bases, leaving 4 bases of the junction unmatched. CDR3 region: CASSTGLAGANEQFF. The CDR3, as DNA: TGTGCCAGCAGCACGGGACTAGCGGGAGCCAATGAGCAGTTCTTC.

V and J are TRBV5-6 and TRBJ2-5, with D perhaps TRBD1 (5 bases). V dropped 1 base and J dropped 5 bases, with 15 bases sitting between them. From germline, CDR1 is SGHDT and CDR2 YYEEEE. The CDR3 is made up of 15 amino acids. The CDR3 here is CASSLSYRQAETQYF. CDR3 in DNA: TGTGCCAGCAGCTTGTCTTACAGGCAAGCGGAGACCCAGTACTTC. Full variable domain (outside the CDR3, taken from reference TRBV5-6 and TRBJ2-5): DAGVTQSPTHLIKTRGQQVTLRCSPKSGHDTVSWYQQALGQGPQFIFQYYEEEERQRGNFPDRFSGHQFPNYSSELNVNALLLGDSALYLCASSLSYRQAETQYFGPGTRLLVL.

This rearrangement joins TRBV2 to TRBJ2-7, with D possibly TRBD2 on 6 matching bases. Deletions cut 7 bases from V and 1 base from J, with 17 bases between. Germline V gene sequence: CDR1 SNHLY, CDR2 FYNNEI. The CDR3 contains 15 residues. The CDR3 DNA follows: TGTGCCAGCAACACCGGGACTCTTTCTTCCTACGAGCAGTACTTC. This gives the protein CASNTGTLSSYEQYF.

This clone has more than one count but fewer than ten. The CDR3 loop reads CSAGGLRETQYF. As DNA, the CDR3 is TGCAGCGCCGGAGGGCTCCGGGAGACCCAGTACTTC. The genes are TRBV29-1 and TRBJ2-5; TRBD2 might be the D (6 bases). This CDR3 is 12 amino acids long. Germline CDR1 is SQVTM and CDR2 is ANQGSEA. The V end was cut by 7 bases, the J end by 5 bases, with 14 bases between.

This chain joins TRBV9 and TRBJ2-1; 16 nucleotides match TRBD2. This CDR3 region has 18 residues. The V gene end was trimmed by 4 bases and the J gene end by 2 bases; junction bases not matched to a gene: 6. Per germline, CDR1 SGDLS and CDR2 YYNGEE. The DNA of the CDR3 is TGTGCCAGCAGCAATCCGGGACTAGCGGGGGGGACCTACAATGAGCAGTTCTTC. Protein sequence: CASSNPGLAGGTYNEQFF. Variable domain in full (rest from reference TRBV9 and TRBJ2-1): DSGVTQTPKHLITATGQRVTLRCSPRSGDLSVYWYQQSLDQGLQFLIQYYNGEERAKGNILERFSAQQFPDLHSELNLSSLELGDSALYFCASSNPGLAGGTYNEQFFGPGTRLTVL.

In its sample, this clone was seen a few times. The V and J genes are TRBV6-1 and TRBJ1-5, with 7 bases that match TRBD1. Germline-derived CDR1 and CDR2 are MNHNS and SASEGT. Unmatched junction bases numbered 9, after V lost 10 bases and J lost 0 bases. The CDR3 spans 15 residues. The chain's CDR3 is CATKPGTASNQPQHF. The CDR3 nucleotides read TGTGCCACAAAACCGGGGACAGCTAGCAATCAGCCCCAGCATTTT.

The chain links TRBV5-1 to TRBJ1-1; D is possibly TRBD1 (5 bases). The CDR3 sequence is 15 residues long. V dropped 0 bases and J dropped 2 bases, with 11 bases sitting between them. CDR1 SGHRS and CDR2 YFSETQ come from the germline V gene. CDR3 sequence: CASSLAVGRNTEAFF. The DNA of the CDR3 is TGCGCCAGCAGCTTGGCGGTGGGGCGAAACACTGAAGCTTTCTTT.

The rearrangement links TRBV5-1 to TRBJ2-2, with D perhaps matching TRBD1 (5 bases). Germline V gene data show CDR1 as SGHRS and CDR2 as YFSETQ. V lost 4 bases, J lost 5 bases, and 12 bases lay in between. This CDR3 spans 14 amino acids. Here the CDR3 DNA reads TGCGCCAGCAGCCATTCGCAGGGAACCGGGGAGCTGTTTTTT. Amino acid sequence: CASSHSQGTGELFF.

V usage is TRBV13 and J usage is TRBJ2-3; 8 bases align to TRBD2. The CDR3 covers 14 residues. J lost 6 bases, V lost 3 bases, and 5 bases had no gene match. Germline V lookup: CDR1 PRHDT, CDR2 FYEKMQ (reference sequence). Written as DNA, the CDR3 is TGTGCCAGCAGCTTCGGGCGGGGGGCGGATACGCAGTATTTT. The encoded protein is CASSFGRGADTQYF.

The chain links TRBV6-1 to TRBJ2-4, with a weak D call TRBD1 (8 bases). The CDR3 covers 16 residues. The germline V gene encodes CDR1 MNHNS and CDR2 SASEGT. Between the trimmed V and J ends, which lost 4 bases and 3 bases, there was a span of 16 bases. The CDR3 reads CASSVDRGGSKNIQYF. The CDR3 nucleotides read TGTGCCAGCAGTGTCGACAGGGGCGGGAGCAAAAACATTCAGTACTTC.

The V call is TRBV13, the J call TRBJ2-3; 10 positions match TRBD2. With 3 bases clipped from V and 2 bases from J, the junction kept 2 bases outside the gene matches. This CDR3 comprises 15 residues. Germline lookup yields CDR1 PRHDT and CDR2 FYEKMQ (reference sequence). DNA for the CDR3: TGTGCCAGCAGCTTCACTAGCGGGACCACAGATACGCAGTATTTT. As protein: CASSFTSGTTDTQYF. Variable domain in full (rest from reference TRBV13 and TRBJ2-3): AAGVIQSPRHLIKEKRETATLKCYPIPRHDTVYWYQQGPGQDPQFLISFYEKMQSDKGSIPDRFSAQQFSDYHSELNMSSLELGDSALYFCASSFTSGTTDTQYFGPGTRLTVL.

The genes are TRBV7-8 and TRBJ2-1, with D hard to call. The CDR3 sequence is 12 residues long. V was pared by 4 bases and J by 10 bases, with 11 bases between. CDR1 is SGHVS and CDR2 is FQNEAQ in the germline V gene. For the CDR3, the DNA is TGTGCCAGCAGCTCCCTACTGTCCGAGCAGTTCTTC. It specifies CASSSLLSEQFF.

V is TRBV6-6 and J is TRBJ1-3; D not certain. CDR3 length: 14 residues. The germline gives CDR1 MNHNY, CDR2 SVGAGI (reference sequence). The V gene lost 4 bases and the J gene lost 0 bases, with 7 bases spanning the gap. The CDR3 sequence is CASSSGDSGNTIYF. DNA for the CDR3: TGTGCCAGCAGTTCCGGTGACTCTGGAAACACCATATATTTT.

This sequence joins TRBV27 and TRBJ1-1, with D possibly TRBD1 on 5 matching bases. Germline V gene sequence: CDR1 MNHEY, CDR2 SMNVEV (reference sequence). The V gene lost 6 bases and the J gene lost 7 bases, with 6 bases spanning the gap. This CDR3 contains 10 residues. The CDR3, as DNA: TGTGCCAGCAGGACAGATGAAGCTTTCTTT. Its translation is CASRTDEAFF.